Below, one T cell receptor (beta chain) is given with its context. Its antigen is unknown. The data were produced by immunoSEQ multiplex PCR, yet TCRdb's version contains in-frame clones alone and is incomplete. The sample has over 150,000 clones; 92% are singletons. The data are from a study of T cell responses to AZD1222 COVID-19 vaccine. Study-level results: Most donors were white British, females outnumbered males, and clonal diversity was possibly underestimated. Baseline seropositives among AZD1222 recipients totaled only five or six. Variant regions that are unmutated are reportedly the target of nearly half of spike-specific TCRs.

CDR3 length: 11 amino acids. Deletions cut 7 bases from V and 7 bases from J, with 8 bases between. The material was peripheral blood, obtained on day 0 of MenACWY control vaccination. The chain combines TRBV12-3 or TRBV12-4 with TRBJ2-1; D uncertain. The TCR was taken from an adult in good health. CDR3 bases: TGTGCCAGCACTTGGGGTAATGAGCAGTTCTTC. Amino acid sequence: CASTWGNEQFF.